Listed here are 27 T cell receptor beta chains from one sample, sequenced in a study of OX40 agonist ivuxolimab in advanced cancers. Measured with immunoSEQ multiplex PCR; TCRdb has only the in-frame clones, and not every one. The profile shows about 71,000 clones, approximately 89% of them singletons. The sample consisted of CD4+ or CD8+ T cells sorted from blood, taken in a trial of the OX40 agonist ivuxolimab. The receptors here all came from an adult with an advanced solid tumor such as melanoma, head and neck, liver or kidney cancer.

This CDR3 reads CASSLGGGPDTQYF. For the CDR3, the DNA is TGTGCCAGCAGCTTAGGTGGAGGGCCAGATACGCAGTATTTT. This chain uses TRBV11-3 with TRBJ2-3; weak D call: TRBD2 (6 bases). With 1 base removed from V and 4 bases from J, the gap between germline ends came to 9 bases. The CDR3 length is 14 residues. CDR1 SGHNT and CDR2 YENEEA come from the germline V gene.

This clone was counted between two and nine times. The rearrangement links TRBV7-2 to TRBJ1-4; the match to TRBD1 covers 11 bases. The length of the CDR3 is 14 residues. V was clipped by 5 bases and J by 7 bases; unmatched bases: 3. Germline V gene lookup returns CDR1 SGHTA and CDR2 FQGNSA. The CDR3 sequence is CASSVGQGGEKLFF. The CDR3 DNA follows: TGTGCCAGCAGCGTGGGACAGGGGGGTGAAAAACTGTTTTTT.

The chain carries TRBV18 and TRBJ2-1; no reliable D call. The CDR3 loop spans 13 amino acids. Per germline, CDR1 KGHSH and CDR2 LQKENI. The V end lost 5 bases, the J end lost 9 bases, and 14 bases lay between the germline ends. In DNA form, the CDR3 reads TGTGCCAGCTCATTCGCTAGTGCTGGTGAGCAGTTCTTC. Translating gives CASSFASAGEQFF.

This clone came up a few times. The J gene is TRBJ1-1, the V gene TRBV4-3, with D tentatively TRBD1 (6 bases). This CDR3 has 13 amino acids. The V end was cut by 0 bases, the J end by 12 bases, with 14 bases between. CDR1 and CDR2 (germline): LGHNA, YSLEER. The CDR3, as DNA: TGCGCCAGCAGCCAAGATGTGGACAGCCAAACTTTCTTT. Its translation is CASSQDVDSQTFF.

With respect to this clone: A junction end diverges from the germline sequence, so it may reflect a read error. This sequence joins TRBV7-3 and TRBJ2-5; the D is unclear. This CDR3 has 13 amino acids. Per germline, CDR1 SGHTA and CDR2 FQGTGA. The CDR3 loop is CASSLLHGRPLNF. CDR3 nucleotides: TGTGCCAGCAGCTTACTCCATGGACGGCCGTTGAACTTC.

The gene calls are TRBV7-6 and TRBJ2-7; TRBD1 agrees at 10 bases. Germline V gene lookup returns CDR1 SGHVS and CDR2 FNYEAQ. The V and J ends lost 1 base and 0 bases, in that order; junction bases with no gene match: 3. This CDR3 is 16 amino acids long. The CDR3 bases are TGTGCCAGCAGCTTAGGGGGGACAGGGGTCTCCTACGAGCAGTACTTC. Amino acids: CASSLGGTGVSYEQYF.

This clone came up a few times. The chain couples TRBV2 to TRBJ2-1; 9 bases agree with TRBD2. Germline CDR1 reads SNHLY; CDR2 reads FYNNEI. This CDR3 has 12 residues. Unmatched junction bases numbered 4, after V lost 3 bases and J lost 13 bases. The CDR3 region has the DNA TGTGCCAGCAGTGAGGGACTAGCTCATCAGTTCTTC. It codes for CASSEGLAHQFF.

The CDR3 reads CASSIGNGLLSYNEQFF. CDR3 nucleotide sequence: TGTGCCAGTAGTATCGGCAATGGACTCCTCTCCTACAATGAGCAGTTCTTC. This chain links TRBV19 with TRBJ2-1, with D possibly being TRBD2 (5 bases). The CDR3 is made up of 17 amino acids. Germline V gene lookup returns CDR1 LNHDA and CDR2 SQIVND (reference sequence). Trimming shortened V by 3 bases and J by 0 bases, and 15 bases separated the two germline ends.

The rearrangement joins TRBV5-4 to TRBJ1-2, with D maybe TRBD1 (5 bases). V gave up 0 bases and J gave up 4 bases, with 7 bases separating them. CDR1 is SGHNT and CDR2 is YYREEE in the germline V gene (reference sequence). The CDR3 length is 13 residues. The CDR3 protein is CASSLAGSYGYTF. The CDR3 nucleotides are TGTGCCAGCAGCTTGGCAGGGAGCTATGGCTACACCTTC.

V usage is TRBV5-8 and J usage is TRBJ1-5; 8 nucleotides match TRBD1. CDR1 is SGHTS, CDR2 YDEGEE, per germline. CDR3 length: 16 residues. After removal of 3 bases from V and 1 base from J, the junction contained 6 bases not matched to a gene. CDR3 loop: CASSSITGGSNQPQHF. In DNA form, the CDR3 reads TGTGCCAGCAGCTCGATCACAGGGGGAAGCAATCAGCCCCAGCATTTT.

This clone appeared a single time. The rearrangement joins TRBV28 to TRBJ1-6, with D unclear. This CDR3 contains 15 residues. Trimming stripped 3 bases from V and 7 bases from J, with 13 bases between. Per the germline V gene, CDR1 is MDHEN and CDR2 is SYDVKM. The CDR3 protein is CASSFGQALNSPLHF. In DNA form, the CDR3 reads TGTGCCAGCAGTTTCGGGCAGGCCTTAAATTCACCCCTCCACTTT.

This clone was seen a single time. The V call is TRBV11-2, the J call TRBJ2-7; D is possibly TRBD2 (6 bases). The CDR3 has 13 residues. V was cut by 0 bases and J by 6 bases, with 9 bases left in between. Germline CDR1 SGHAT, CDR2 FQNNGV. CDR3 protein: CASSLEPGGEQYF. The CDR3 DNA follows: TGTGCCAGCAGCTTAGAGCCCGGGGGCGAGCAGTACTTC.

The chain links TRBV13 to TRBJ2-2; 7 bases line up with TRBD1. The CDR3 has 16 amino acids. Trimming at V came to 4 bases and at J to 4 bases, leaving 9 bases not matched to a gene. The V gene's germline CDR1 is PRHDT and CDR2 FYEKMQ (reference sequence). In DNA, the CDR3 is TGTGCCAGCAGCTCTACAGGGGCGGCGGGCACCGGGGAGCTGTTTTTT. Translating it yields CASSSTGAAGTGELFF.

V and J are TRBV5-1 and TRBJ2-2; 7 bases line up with TRBD1. This CDR3 region has 15 residues. The V gene's germline CDR1 is SGHRS and CDR2 YFSETQ. J lost 6 bases, V lost 2 bases, and 7 bases had no gene match. The CDR3: CASSFDRVRAGELFF. Written as DNA, the CDR3 is TGCGCCAGCAGCTTTGACAGGGTTAGGGCCGGGGAGCTGTTTTTT.

The chain joins TRBV9 to TRBJ2-7; D possibly corresponds to TRBD2 (5 bases). The germline CDR1 and CDR2 sequences are SGDLS and YYNGEE. Trimming stripped 0 bases from V and 3 bases from J, with 13 bases between. This CDR3 region has 15 residues. CDR3: CASSVGEGLFYEQYF. The CDR3 nucleotides are TGTGCCAGCAGCGTAGGCGAGGGCCTCTTCTACGAGCAGTACTTC.

The CDR3 region has the DNA TGTGCCAGCAGCCAAGATCGGCACATCCAGGACGAGCAGTACTTC. Protein sequence: CASSQDRHIQDEQYF. The chain carries TRBV4-2 and TRBJ2-7, with D uncertain. The CDR3 runs to 15 residues. Germline V lookup: CDR1 LGHNA, CDR2 YNFKEQ. Deletions cut 0 bases from V and 5 bases from J, with 14 bases between.

This clone was seen a handful of times. This rearrangement joins TRBV7-2 to TRBJ1-1; D gene unclear. The germline V gene has CDR1 SGHTA and CDR2 FQGNSA. V was shortened by 2 bases and J by 6 bases, with 10 bases between the two germline ends. CDR3 length: 13 amino acids. For the CDR3, the DNA is TGTGCCAGCAGCTTAACAGCCTGGGCTGAAGCTTTCTTT. Protein sequence: CASSLTAWAEAFF.

This rearrangement joins TRBV19 to TRBJ2-1; D unclear. Trimming left V 5 bases short and J 5 bases short, with 13 bases between. CDR1 LNHDA and CDR2 SQIVND come from the germline V gene (reference sequence). The CDR3 covers 14 residues. The chain's CDR3 is CASSFSGRDNEQFF. CDR3 bases: TGTGCCAGTAGTTTCTCAGGACGGGACAATGAGCAGTTCTTC. Complete variable domain (other parts from reference TRBV19 and TRBJ2-1): DGGITQSPKYLFRKEGQNVTLSCEQNLNHDAMYWYRQDPGQGLRLIYYSQIVNDFQKGDIAEGYSVSREKKESFPLTVTSAQKNPTAFYLCASSFSGRDNEQFFGPGTRLTVL.

This chain uses TRBV11-2 with TRBJ2-6; D uncertain. The ends were cut back, 4 bases at V and 0 bases at J, with 10 bases in the middle. CDR3 length equals 16 residues. Germline values: CDR1 SGHAT, CDR2 FQNNGV. The CDR3 sequence is CASSSRQASGANVLTF. The CDR3 region has the DNA TGTGCCAGCAGCTCCCGACAAGCCTCTGGGGCCAACGTCCTGACTTTC. Combining the CDR3 with reference TRBV11-2 and TRBJ2-6 gives the whole variable domain EAGVAQSPRYKIIEKRQSVAFWCNPISGHATLYWYQQILGQGPKLLIQFQNNGVVDDSQLPKDRFSAERLKGVDSTLKIQPAKLEDSAVYLCASSSRQASGANVLTFGAGSRLTVL.

The rearrangement uses TRBV15 and TRBJ2-7, with D maybe TRBD1 (5 bases). Germline CDR1 is LNHNV and CDR2 is YYDKDF (reference sequence). With 5 bases removed from V and 4 bases from J, the gap between germline ends came to 15 bases. The CDR3 has 14 residues. The CDR3 loop is CATSPQGGIYEQYF. CDR3 coding DNA: TGTGCCACCAGCCCCCAGGGCGGCATTTACGAGCAGTACTTC.

For the CDR3, the DNA is TGCAGCGTTCATGGGACAGCGCGGGAGACCCAGTACTTC. This encodes CSVHGTARETQYF. The chain couples TRBV29-1 to TRBJ2-5, with 7 bases lining up with TRBD1. The ends lost 5 bases at V and 5 bases at J; junction bases unmatched: 8. The CDR3 consists of 13 residues. Germline V gene data show CDR1 as SQVTM and CDR2 as ANQGSEA.

This clone has a handful of counts. CDR3 in DNA: TGTGCCAGCAGTATAGCGGAGACCCAGTACTTC. Its protein is CASSIAETQYF. V and J are TRBV5-6 and TRBJ2-5; D might be TRBD2 (5 bases). Trimming took 5 bases from V and 5 from J, leaving 7 bases between them. The CDR3 sequence is 11 residues long. CDR1 and CDR2 from the germline V gene are SGHDT and YYEEEE.

The V call is TRBV21-1, the J call TRBJ1-1; the listed D gene, TRBD1, was not tested against the DNA. TRBV21-1 is a listed pseudogene. The CDR3 contains 16 residues. This CDR3 is CASRSRAGQQYTEAFF. CDR3 nucleotides: TGTGCCAGCAGGTCAAGGGCCGGACAGCAATACACTGAAGCTTTCTTT.

The genes are TRBV29-1 and TRBJ2-7; 8 bases fit TRBD1. This CDR3 has 14 amino acids. V lost 6 bases to trimming and J lost 6 bases; unmatched junction nucleotides: 13. Germline lookup yields CDR1 SQVTM and CDR2 ANQGSEA. The CDR3 region has the DNA TGCAGCGTCCTCGTCGACAGGGGATACGTCGAGCAGTACTTC. Protein product: CSVLVDRGYVEQYF.

This sequence joins TRBV14 and TRBJ1-1; no clear D gene. Germline V CDR1 and CDR2: SGHDN, FVKESK. The V end was cut by 0 bases, the J end by 1 base, with 9 bases between. The CDR3 totals 15 residues. The DNA for the CDR3 is TGTGCCAGCAGCCAAGAGAGGATACCGAACACTGAAGCTTTCTTT. Translated, it gives CASSQERIPNTEAFF.

This rearrangement joins TRBV7-2 to TRBJ2-2, with 7 bases lining up with TRBD1. J lost 4 bases, V lost 5 bases, and 10 bases had no gene match. The CDR3 has 16 residues. Germline V gene lookup returns CDR1 SGHTA and CDR2 FQGNSA. This chain's CDR3 is CASSPRTGQITGELFF. The CDR3 DNA reads TGTGCCAGCAGCCCTAGGACGGGACAGATCACCGGGGAGCTGTTTTTT.

The rearrangement joins TRBV21-1 to TRBJ2-2; the DNA was not compared with TRBD2, the D call given in the table. TRBV21-1 is an annotated pseudogene. The CDR3 is made up of 15 amino acids. The DNA for the CDR3 is TGTGCCACCAAAACGGGGGACGTGACCACCCGGGAGCTGTTTTTT. This translates into CATKTGDVTTRELFF.